This T cell receptor beta chain was obtained from a study of identifying expanded T cells in peripheral blood. General study results and limits: Differentially abundant clones: around 1.2 between replicates, about 17 at two to three weeks, less than 20 at four.

No infections or other immune events were documented during collection. Sequenced by immunoSEQ multiplex PCR; TCRdb stores in-frame clones only, minus some. Of some 96,000 clones in the sample, around 90% were seen once. The V end was cut by 0 bases, the J end by 7 bases, with 10 bases between. The CDR3 is made up of 15 amino acids. Germline V CDR1 and CDR2: PRHDT, FYEKMQ (reference sequence). A remark on this clone: Its antigen is undetermined.

Input material: blood. The chain joins TRBV13 to TRBJ1-6; D remains ambiguous. This TCR was sampled from a person between 18 and 75 years old in good health. CDR3: CASSLGPASNSPLHF. CDR3 bases: TGTGCCAGCAGCTTAGGACCCGCAAGCAATTCACCCCTCCACTTT. The whole variable domain, remainder taken from reference TRBV13 and TRBJ1-6, is AAGVIQSPRHLIKEKRETATLKCYPIPRHDTVYWYQQGPGQDPQFLISFYEKMQSDKGSIPDRFSAQQFSDYHSELNMSSLELGDSALYFCASSLGPASNSPLHFGNGTRLTVT.